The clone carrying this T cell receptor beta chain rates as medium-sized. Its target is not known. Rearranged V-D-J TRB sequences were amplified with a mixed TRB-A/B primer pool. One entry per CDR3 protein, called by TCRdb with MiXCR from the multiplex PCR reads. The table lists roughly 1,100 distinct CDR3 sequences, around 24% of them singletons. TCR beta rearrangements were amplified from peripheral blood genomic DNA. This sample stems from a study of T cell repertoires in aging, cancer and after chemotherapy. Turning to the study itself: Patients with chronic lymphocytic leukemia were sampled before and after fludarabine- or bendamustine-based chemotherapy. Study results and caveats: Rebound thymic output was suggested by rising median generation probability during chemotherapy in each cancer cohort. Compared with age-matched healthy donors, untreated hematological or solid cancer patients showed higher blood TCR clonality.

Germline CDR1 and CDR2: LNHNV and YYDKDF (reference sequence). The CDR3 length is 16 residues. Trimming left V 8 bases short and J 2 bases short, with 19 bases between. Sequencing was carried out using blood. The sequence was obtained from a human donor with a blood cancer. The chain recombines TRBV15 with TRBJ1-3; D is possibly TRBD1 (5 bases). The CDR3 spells CATVDGAPGPGNTIYF. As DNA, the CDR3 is TGTGCCACCGTAGACGGGGCCCCTGGTCCTGGAAACACCATATATTTT.